The 29 T cell receptor beta chains reported below all come from one sample, sequenced in a study of T-cell memory formation after mild COVID-19. TCRdb reanalysed the 5' RACE reads using MiXCR and keeps one entry per CDR3 protein. The top ten hold approximately 22% of the sample, which has hundreds of thousands of distinct CDR3 sequences, approximately 15% seen once. Specimen: PBMCs or a T cell subset sorted from them (not recorded which). The source is a man younger than 35 who had mild COVID-19 (a few samples of this study predate the infection). Cell type and time point are not known.

The rearrangement uses TRBV5-1 and TRBJ2-7; D is possibly TRBD1 (6 bases). Trimming took 2 bases from V and 0 from J, leaving 12 bases between them. The CDR3 is 15 residues long. Per the germline V gene, CDR1 is SGHRS and CDR2 is YFSETQ. CDR3 region: CASSFRQASSYEQYF. The CDR3 bases are TGCGCCAGCAGCTTCCGACAGGCGAGCTCCTACGAGCAGTACTTC.

This clonotype was detected many times. J is TRBJ2-1 and V is TRBV24-1; D is ambiguous. The CDR3 runs 13 residues. Germline V lookup: CDR1 KGHDR, CDR2 SFDVKD. V was clipped by 4 bases and J by 2 bases, with 5 bases between them. The CDR3 reads CATSEDAYNEQFF. CDR3 DNA sequence: TGTGCCACCAGTGAAGACGCCTACAATGAGCAGTTCTTC.

V usage is TRBV5-1 and J usage is TRBJ2-3; D not certain. This CDR3 has 15 amino acids. Trimming pared 0 bases from V and 5 bases from J, leaving 13 bases between. Per the germline V gene, CDR1 is SGHRS and CDR2 is YFSETQ. This CDR3 is CASSLASTAGDTQYF. The CDR3 DNA reads as TGCGCCAGCAGCTTGGCGTCCACCGCCGGAGATACGCAGTATTTT.

This clonotype has a handful of counts. The rearrangement uses TRBV5-6 and TRBJ1-2; D not certain. V shed 0 bases and J shed 7 bases, with 7 bases lying between them. Germline CDR1 and CDR2: SGHDT and YYEEEE. The length of the CDR3 is 12 residues. Written as DNA, the CDR3 is TGTGCCAGCAGCTTGGGACGGCCTGGCTACACCTTC. Residues: CASSLGRPGYTF.

V gene TRBV18 combines with J gene TRBJ1-5; 11 bases align to TRBD1. Losses at the gene ends were 6 bases for V and 0 bases for J; bases not matched to a gene: 4. Looked up from germline, CDR1 is KGHSH and CDR2 is LQKENI. The length of the CDR3 is 16 residues. In nucleotides, the CDR3 is TGTGCCAGCTCGGCGGGACAGGGGGTTAGCAATCAGCCCCAGCATTTT. Protein product: CASSAGQGVSNQPQHF.

This chain links TRBV6-6 with TRBJ1-4; D might be TRBD1 (5 bases). This CDR3 is 14 amino acids long. Per germline, CDR1 MNHNY and CDR2 SVGAGI (reference sequence). The ends were cut back, 2 bases at V and 8 bases at J, with 12 bases in the middle. CDR3 DNA: TGTGCCAGCAGTTACAGGGGAGATGGCGAAAAACTGTTTTTT. Its protein product is CASSYRGDGEKLFF.

The chain uses TRBV20-1 and TRBJ2-5; D remains ambiguous. V was trimmed by 3 bases and J by 2 bases, leaving 10 bases between them. The CDR3 has 13 amino acids. Germline CDR1 reads DFQATT; CDR2 reads SNEGSKA (reference sequence). The CDR3 sequence: CSASSHSQETQYF. In DNA, the CDR3 is TGCAGTGCTAGTTCTCATTCACAAGAGACCCAGTACTTC.

This clonotype was seen a handful of times. The chain recombines TRBV5-1 with TRBJ2-5, with 7 bases matching TRBD2. Trimming took 4 bases from V and 0 from J; bases not matched to a gene: 6. This CDR3 comprises 15 residues. The germline V gene has CDR1 SGHRS and CDR2 YFSETQ. CDR3 DNA: TGCGCCAGCAGCGCGGGGGACGTTTACCAAGAGACCCAGTACTTC. Its protein product is CASSAGDVYQETQYF. The whole variable domain, filled in from reference TRBV5-1 and TRBJ2-5, reads KAGVTQTPRYLIKTRGQQVTLSCSPISGHRSVSWYQQTPGQGLQFLFEYFSETQRNKGNFPGRFSGRQFSNSRSEMNVSTLELGDSALYLCASSAGDVYQETQYFGPGTRLLVL.

This clonotype was counted only a few times. The chain joins TRBV5-1 to TRBJ1-6, with 9 bases lining up with TRBD1. Germline V CDR1 and CDR2: SGHRS, YFSETQ. V lost 4 bases and J lost 7; bases outside the gene matches: 6. The CDR3 contains 15 residues. CDR3 nucleotide sequence: TGCGCCAGCAGCAGAGGACAGGGGATAAATTCACCCCTCCACTTT. This encodes CASSRGQGINSPLHF. The variable domain in full, completed from reference TRBV5-1 and TRBJ1-6, reads KAGVTQTPRYLIKTRGQQVTLSCSPISGHRSVSWYQQTPGQGLQFLFEYFSETQRNKGNFPGRFSGRQFSNSRSEMNVSTLELGDSALYLCASSRGQGINSPLHFGNGTRLTVT.

This clonotype was counted a few times. The rearrangement links TRBV12-3 or TRBV12-4 to TRBJ2-3; 12 bases map to TRBD2. Trimming at V came to 4 bases and at J to 2 bases, leaving 13 bases not matched to a gene. There are 19 residues in the CDR3. The CDR3 loop is CASSWGTSGGTRSTDTQYF. CDR3 nucleotides: TGTGCCAGCAGTTGGGGCACTAGCGGGGGGACAAGGTCCACAGATACGCAGTATTTT.

The rearrangement uses TRBV20-1 and TRBJ1-4; 7 nucleotides match TRBD1. Unmatched junction bases numbered 9, after V lost 8 bases and J lost 6 bases. Germline CDR1 and CDR2: DFQATT and SNEGSKA (reference sequence). The CDR3 sequence is 13 residues long. The CDR3 DNA reads as TGCAGTCTAAGTCAGAGGGGGCATGAAAAACTGTTTTTT. Protein: CSLSQRGHEKLFF.

This clonotype was seen repeatedly, ten times or more. The V and J genes are TRBV7-2 and TRBJ2-1, with 7 bases lining up with TRBD2. The V and J ends lost 1 base and 7 bases, in that order; junction bases with no gene match: 7. The CDR3 spans 15 residues. Germline assignment: CDR1 SGHTA and CDR2 FQGNSA. The CDR3 loop reads CASSLVGGKENEQFF. The CDR3 DNA follows: TGTGCCAGCAGCTTAGTCGGGGGGAAGGAGAATGAGCAGTTCTTC.

This rearrangement joins TRBV11-2 to TRBJ2-5; D may be TRBD2 (7 bases). V dropped 5 bases and J dropped 1 base, with 17 bases sitting between them. Looked up from germline, CDR1 is SGHAT and CDR2 is FQNNGV. CDR3 size: 16 residues. Here the CDR3 reads CASSVLGGGSQETQYF. CDR3 sequence (DNA): TGTGCCAGCAGCGTCCTTGGCGGGGGCTCCCAAGAGACCCAGTACTTC.

This clonotype was found many times. The gene calls are TRBV11-3 and TRBJ2-7, with a tentative D call TRBD1 (5 bases). Trimming stripped 3 bases from V and 3 bases from J, with 12 bases between. This CDR3 spans 14 amino acids. CDR1 is SGHNT and CDR2 is YENEEA in the germline V gene. The DNA of the CDR3 is TGTGCCAGCAGCTTCGGCCAGGGTGTCTACGAGCAGTACTTC. The encoded protein is CASSFGQGVYEQYF. Complete variable domain (other parts from reference TRBV11-3 and TRBJ2-7): EAGVVQSPRYKIIEKKQPVAFWCNPISGHNTLYWYLQNLGQGPELLIRYENEEAVDDSQLPKDRFSAERLKGVDSTLKIQPAELGDSAVYLCASSFGQGVYEQYFGPGTRLTVT.

This clonotype showed up many times. The rearrangement uses TRBV20-1 and TRBJ1-2; no clear D. The V end lost 0 bases, the J end lost 5 bases, and 7 bases lay between the germline ends. There are 12 residues in the CDR3. Germline V gene lookup returns CDR1 DFQATT and CDR2 SNEGSKA (reference sequence). CDR3 in amino acids: CSARDRGYGYTF. CDR3 DNA: TGCAGTGCTAGAGATCGTGGGTATGGCTACACCTTC.

The CDR3 region has the DNA TGTGCCAGCAGCCTTATTCCCCTAGATACGCAGTATTTT. Amino acid sequence: CASSLIPLDTQYF. The rearrangement links TRBV7-2 to TRBJ2-3; D remains ambiguous. Germline CDR1 and CDR2: SGHTA and FQGNSA. V was shortened by 5 bases and J by 5 bases, with 11 bases between the two germline ends. This CDR3 comprises 13 residues.

The table lists this clonotype with a few counts. The rearrangement uses TRBV7-2 and TRBJ2-2; D ambiguous. V was cut by 6 bases and J by 1 base, with 12 bases left in between. The CDR3 consists of 15 residues. CDR1 SGHTA and CDR2 FQGNSA come from the germline V gene. The CDR3 coding sequence is TGTGCCAGCAGGACGGGCCGGGTGAACACCGGGGAGCTGTTTTTT. Its translation: CASRTGRVNTGELFF.

This chain uses TRBV10-3 with TRBJ1-6, with a possible D match to TRBD1 (6 bases). V gave up 10 bases and J gave up 7 bases, with 17 bases separating them. From germline, CDR1 is ENHRY and CDR2 SYGVKD. CDR3 length: 14 amino acids. The CDR3 protein is CATGGGQRNSPLHF. The CDR3 bases are TGTGCCACCGGGGGCGGTCAGAGGAATTCACCCCTCCACTTT.

The genes are TRBV27 and TRBJ1-1; no firm D call. Germline V gives CDR1 MNHEY, CDR2 SMNVEV (reference sequence). Trimming removed 4 bases from V and 11 bases from J, with 11 bases in between. This CDR3 is 11 amino acids long. CDR3 residues: CASSSWGEAFF. For the CDR3, the DNA is TGTGCCAGCAGTTCCTGGGGTGAGGCTTTCTTT.

The V gene is TRBV3-1, the J gene TRBJ2-7; tentatively, D is TRBD1 (6 bases). The CDR3 runs to 15 residues. Germline V gene lookup returns CDR1 LGHDT and CDR2 YNNKEL (reference sequence). The V and J ends lost 0 bases and 2 bases respectively, with 11 bases between them. CDR3 DNA sequence: TGTGCCAGCAGCCAAGATAGCCAGGGGCCCTACGAGCAGTACTTC. It yields the protein CASSQDSQGPYEQYF.

This sequence joins TRBV18 and TRBJ2-7; tentatively, D is TRBD1 (6 bases). The CDR3 has 16 amino acids. Per germline, CDR1 KGHSH and CDR2 LQKENI. V lost 3 bases to trimming and J lost 5 bases, with 20 bases between them. In nucleotides, the CDR3 is TGTGCCAGCTCACCCTCTCTGGGGGCGTCTCTCCACGAGCAGTACTTC. This encodes CASSPSLGASLHEQYF.

The CDR3 bases are TGTGCCAGCAGCTCAATAGCGGGGTCAAACAATGAGCAGTTCTTC. This translates into CASSSIAGSNNEQFF. The chain employs TRBV11-2 and TRBJ2-1, with 8 bases lining up with TRBD2. CDR1 SGHAT and CDR2 FQNNGV come from the germline V gene. The V segment lost 4 bases and the J segment 5 bases; nucleotides outside the gene matches: 7. The CDR3 sequence is 15 residues long.

The chain carries TRBV10-3 and TRBJ2-1; TRBD2 matches at 8 bases. Germline V gives CDR1 ENHRY, CDR2 SYGVKD. V trimming: 4 bases; J trimming: 0 bases; junction bases outside the gene matches: 2. The CDR3 has 15 amino acids. CDR3 bases: TGTGCCATCAGTGTAGCGGGGAGCTCCTACAATGAGCAGTTCTTC. Translating gives CAISVAGSSYNEQFF.

There are many counts of this clonotype. The chain combines TRBV7-6 with TRBJ2-2; possible D gene TRBD2, 7 bases. The length of the CDR3 is 15 residues. Germline V gives CDR1 SGHVS, CDR2 FNYEAQ. V gave up 8 bases and J gave up 6 bases, with 19 bases separating them. The CDR3 region is CASRLGGHESGELFF. The CDR3 DNA sequence: TGTGCCAGCCGTCTCGGGGGGCATGAATCCGGGGAGCTGTTTTTT.

The J gene is TRBJ2-2, the V gene TRBV20-1; maybe TRBD2 (6 bases). V lost 0 bases, J lost 3 bases, and 11 bases lay in between. The germline V gene has CDR1 DFQATT and CDR2 SNEGSKA (reference sequence). This CDR3 is built from 15 residues. CDR3 in amino acids: CSARDPAGYTGELFF. For the CDR3, the DNA is TGCAGTGCTAGAGATCCAGCGGGCTACACCGGGGAGCTGTTTTTT.

The chain uses TRBV7-9 and TRBJ1-1; D may be TRBD1 (5 bases). Trimming cost V 5 bases and J 4 bases, with 14 bases left between them. The CDR3 covers 14 residues. Germline CDR1 and CDR2: SEHNR and FQNEAQ (reference sequence). CDR3 in amino acids: CASSLTRGGTEAFF. CDR3 bases: TGTGCCAGCAGCCTAACCCGGGGGGGCACTGAAGCTTTCTTT.

Only a few counts were recorded for this clonotype. V and J are TRBV4-1 and TRBJ2-1, with D unresolved. The germline V gene encodes CDR1 MGHRA and CDR2 YSYEKL. The CDR3 is 13 residues long. Deletions cut 0 bases from V and 9 bases from J, with 9 bases between. The CDR3: CASSQDQSFEQFF. CDR3 in DNA: TGCGCCAGCAGCCAAGATCAGTCATTTGAGCAGTTCTTC.

The genes are TRBV7-2 and TRBJ2-6, with 8 bases that match TRBD1. The CDR3 length is 19 residues. Germline V gives CDR1 SGHTA, CDR2 FQGNSA. With V trimmed by 5 bases and J by 0 bases, 12 bases remained unmatched. The CDR3: CASSPPTGAGISGANVLTF. CDR3 bases: TGTGCCAGCAGCCCCCCGACAGGGGCCGGGATCTCTGGGGCCAACGTCCTGACTTTC.

The chain carries TRBV18 and TRBJ1-1, with D uncertain. The CDR3 is 15 amino acids. Trimming removed 0 bases at V and 4 bases at J, with 12 bases between. CDR1 is KGHSH, CDR2 LQKENI, per germline. The CDR3 nucleotides are TGTGCCAGCTCACCACCGTCCCAGCCTACCACTGAAGCTTTCTTT. Protein sequence: CASSPPSQPTTEAFF. The variable domain in full, with the rest retrieved from reference TRBV18 and TRBJ1-1, is NAGVMQNPRHLVRRRGQEARLRCSPMKGHSHVYWYRQLPEEGLKFMVYLQKENIIDESGMPKERFSAEFPKEGPSILRIQQVVRGDSAAYFCASSPPSQPTTEAFFGQGTRLTVV.